Following are 7 T cell receptor beta chains from one sample sequenced in a study of cytomegalovirus exposure and HLA in healthy donors. Researchers ran the PCR with 60 Vbeta and 13 Jbeta primers. Generated by immunoSEQ multiplex PCR, the TCRdb table keeps only in-frame clones and is missing some. Of around 130,000 clones in the sample, approximately 85% were seen once. Material: PBMCs. The source of these receptors is a boy aged 5-17 years in good health and CMV-seronegative.

This rearrangement joins TRBV9 to TRBJ1-1; 7 bases align to TRBD1. In germline, CDR1 is SGDLS, CDR2 YYNGEE. The CDR3 is 16 residues long. V lost 3 bases to trimming and J lost 0 bases; unmatched junction nucleotides: 8. The CDR3 coding sequence is TGTGCCAGCAGCGAAGTACCGGGACAGCTGAACACTGAAGCTTTCTTT. As protein: CASSEVPGQLNTEAFF.

The chain is built from TRBV6-5 and TRBJ2-1; 7 bases are shared with TRBD1. V was pared by 11 bases and J by 6 bases, with 10 bases of the junction left unmatched. The CDR3 runs 13 residues. CDR1 and CDR2 (germline): MNHEY, SVGAGI. CDR3 region: CASQDRLSNEQFF. For the CDR3, the DNA is TGTGCCTCCCAGGACAGGTTGAGCAATGAGCAGTTCTTC.

The chain combines TRBV5-6 with TRBJ1-1; TRBD1 matches 7 bases. The CDR3 is 18 residues long. The J segment lost 5 bases and the V segment lost 5 bases, leaving 21 bases of the junction unmatched. The germline CDR1 and CDR2 sequences are SGHDT and YYEEEE. The CDR3 DNA reads TGTGCCAGCAGTTCGCTACTCATACAGGGGCGCCCGAGGACTGAAGCTTTCTTT. Translated, it gives CASSSLLIQGRPRTEAFF. Looking up the rest from reference TRBV5-6 and TRBJ1-1 gives the full variable domain: DAGVTQSPTHLIKTRGQQVTLRCSPKSGHDTVSWYQQALGQGPQFIFQYYEEEERQRGNFPDRFSGHQFPNYSSELNVNALLLGDSALYLCASSSLLIQGRPRTEAFFGQGTRLTVV.

This clone was counted only a few times. The gene calls are TRBV2 and TRBJ1-1; 11 bases align to TRBD1. The CDR3 has 14 amino acids. Germline values: CDR1 SNHLY, CDR2 FYNNEI. V dropped 7 bases and J dropped 4; count of bases not matched to a gene: 5. CDR3 sequence reads: CASIRGQGGTEAFF. The CDR3 DNA is TGTGCCAGCATAAGGGGACAGGGGGGCACTGAAGCTTTCTTT.

The chain is built from TRBV5-6 and TRBJ2-1; D is unresolved. Deletions cut 5 bases from V and 7 bases from J, with 16 bases between. The CDR3 totals 14 residues. Germline V gives CDR1 SGHDT, CDR2 YYEEEE. As DNA, the CDR3 is TGTGCCAGCAGTTTTTCATCAGACAAGAATGAGCAGTTCTTC. Translation: CASSFSSDKNEQFF.

This chain links TRBV2 with TRBJ1-1; TRBD1 might be the D (5 bases). CDR1 is SNHLY and CDR2 is FYNNEI in the germline V gene. The CDR3 runs 16 residues. V shed 8 bases and J shed 1 base, with 20 bases lying between them. The CDR3 nucleotides are TGTGCCAGCTACTCCATCGGAGGGACTGGGAACACTGAAGCTTTCTTT. Translating gives CASYSIGGTGNTEAFF.

J is TRBJ1-1 and V is TRBV15; D gene uncertain. Trimming shortened V by 0 bases and J by 11 bases, and 7 bases separated the two germline ends. Per germline, CDR1 LNHNV and CDR2 YYDKDF (reference sequence). CDR3 length equals 11 residues. DNA for the CDR3: TGTGCCACCAGCAGAGATCGGGTCGCTTTCTTT. Amino acid sequence: CATSRDRVAFF. Complete variable domain (other parts from reference TRBV15 and TRBJ1-1): DAMVIQNPRYQVTQFGKPVTLSCSQTLNHNVMYWYQQKSSQAPKLLFHYYDKDFNNEADTPDNFQSRRPNTSFCFLDIRSPGLGDTAMYLCATSRDRVAFFGQGTRLTVV.